This entry describes one T cell receptor (beta chain). This entry comes from a study of T cell clones after liver transplantation. This CDR3 region has 15 residues. With 1 base removed from V and 9 bases from J, the gap between germline ends came to 20 bases. Germline V gene data show CDR1 as SGHNT and CDR2 as YYREEE (reference sequence). TCRdb's table, derived via immunoSEQ multiplex PCR, lists solely in-frame clones and lacks some. The data show tens of thousands of clones, with 70% to 75% seen just once and around 9.1% held by the top ten. Sequenced material: CD4+ T cells from blood, taken at the 22-month timepoint. This clonotype was obtained from a human patient who received a liver transplant. The T cells may partly be graft donor cells. The chain combines TRBV5-4 with TRBJ2-7, with D perhaps given as TRBD1 or TRBD2 (5 bases each). The CDR3 coding sequence is TGTGCCAGCAGCTTGCCCGGGGATTCTATTGGGGGGCAGTACTTC. This gives the protein CASSLPGDSIGGQYF.